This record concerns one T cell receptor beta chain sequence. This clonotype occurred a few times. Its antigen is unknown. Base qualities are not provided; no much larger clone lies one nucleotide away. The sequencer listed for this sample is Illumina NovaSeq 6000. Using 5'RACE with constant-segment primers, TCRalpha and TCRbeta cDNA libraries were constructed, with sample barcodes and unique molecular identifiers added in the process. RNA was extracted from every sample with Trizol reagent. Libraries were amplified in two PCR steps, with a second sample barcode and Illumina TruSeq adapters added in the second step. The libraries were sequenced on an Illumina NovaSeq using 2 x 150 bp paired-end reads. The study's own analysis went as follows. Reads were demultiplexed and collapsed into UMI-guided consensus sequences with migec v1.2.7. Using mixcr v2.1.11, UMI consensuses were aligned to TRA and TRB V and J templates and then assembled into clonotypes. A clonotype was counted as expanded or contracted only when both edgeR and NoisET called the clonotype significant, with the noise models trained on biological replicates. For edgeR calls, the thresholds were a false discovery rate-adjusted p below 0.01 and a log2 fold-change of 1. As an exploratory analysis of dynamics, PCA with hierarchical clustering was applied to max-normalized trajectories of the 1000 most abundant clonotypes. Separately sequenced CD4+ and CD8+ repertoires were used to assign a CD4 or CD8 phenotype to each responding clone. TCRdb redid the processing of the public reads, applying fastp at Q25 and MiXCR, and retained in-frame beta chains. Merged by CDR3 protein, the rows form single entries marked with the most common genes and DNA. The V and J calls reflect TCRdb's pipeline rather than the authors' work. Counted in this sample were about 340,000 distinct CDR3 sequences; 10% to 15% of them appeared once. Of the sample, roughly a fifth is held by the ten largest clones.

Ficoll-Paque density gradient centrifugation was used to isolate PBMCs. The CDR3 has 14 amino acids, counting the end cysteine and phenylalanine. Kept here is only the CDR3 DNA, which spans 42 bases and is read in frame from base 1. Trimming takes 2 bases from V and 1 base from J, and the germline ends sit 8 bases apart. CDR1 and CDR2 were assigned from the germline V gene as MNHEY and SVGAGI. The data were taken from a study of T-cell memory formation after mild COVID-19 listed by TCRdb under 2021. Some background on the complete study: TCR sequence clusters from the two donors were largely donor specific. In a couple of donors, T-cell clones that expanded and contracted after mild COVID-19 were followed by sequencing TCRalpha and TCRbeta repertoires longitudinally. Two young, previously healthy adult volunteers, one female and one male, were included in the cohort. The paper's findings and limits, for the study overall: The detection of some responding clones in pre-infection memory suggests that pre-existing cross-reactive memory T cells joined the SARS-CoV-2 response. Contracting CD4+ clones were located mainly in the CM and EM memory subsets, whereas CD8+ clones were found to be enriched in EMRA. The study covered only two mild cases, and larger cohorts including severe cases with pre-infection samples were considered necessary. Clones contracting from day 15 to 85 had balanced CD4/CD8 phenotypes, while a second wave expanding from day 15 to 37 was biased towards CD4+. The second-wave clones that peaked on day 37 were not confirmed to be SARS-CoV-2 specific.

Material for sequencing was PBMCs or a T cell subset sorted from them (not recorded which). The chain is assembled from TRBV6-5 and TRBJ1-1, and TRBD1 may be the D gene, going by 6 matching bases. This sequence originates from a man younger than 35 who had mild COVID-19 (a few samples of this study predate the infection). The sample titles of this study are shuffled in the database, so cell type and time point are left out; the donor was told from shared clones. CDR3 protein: CASSYGGQNTEAFF. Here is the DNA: TGTGCCAGCAGTTACGGGGGCCAGAACACTGAAGCTTTCTTT.